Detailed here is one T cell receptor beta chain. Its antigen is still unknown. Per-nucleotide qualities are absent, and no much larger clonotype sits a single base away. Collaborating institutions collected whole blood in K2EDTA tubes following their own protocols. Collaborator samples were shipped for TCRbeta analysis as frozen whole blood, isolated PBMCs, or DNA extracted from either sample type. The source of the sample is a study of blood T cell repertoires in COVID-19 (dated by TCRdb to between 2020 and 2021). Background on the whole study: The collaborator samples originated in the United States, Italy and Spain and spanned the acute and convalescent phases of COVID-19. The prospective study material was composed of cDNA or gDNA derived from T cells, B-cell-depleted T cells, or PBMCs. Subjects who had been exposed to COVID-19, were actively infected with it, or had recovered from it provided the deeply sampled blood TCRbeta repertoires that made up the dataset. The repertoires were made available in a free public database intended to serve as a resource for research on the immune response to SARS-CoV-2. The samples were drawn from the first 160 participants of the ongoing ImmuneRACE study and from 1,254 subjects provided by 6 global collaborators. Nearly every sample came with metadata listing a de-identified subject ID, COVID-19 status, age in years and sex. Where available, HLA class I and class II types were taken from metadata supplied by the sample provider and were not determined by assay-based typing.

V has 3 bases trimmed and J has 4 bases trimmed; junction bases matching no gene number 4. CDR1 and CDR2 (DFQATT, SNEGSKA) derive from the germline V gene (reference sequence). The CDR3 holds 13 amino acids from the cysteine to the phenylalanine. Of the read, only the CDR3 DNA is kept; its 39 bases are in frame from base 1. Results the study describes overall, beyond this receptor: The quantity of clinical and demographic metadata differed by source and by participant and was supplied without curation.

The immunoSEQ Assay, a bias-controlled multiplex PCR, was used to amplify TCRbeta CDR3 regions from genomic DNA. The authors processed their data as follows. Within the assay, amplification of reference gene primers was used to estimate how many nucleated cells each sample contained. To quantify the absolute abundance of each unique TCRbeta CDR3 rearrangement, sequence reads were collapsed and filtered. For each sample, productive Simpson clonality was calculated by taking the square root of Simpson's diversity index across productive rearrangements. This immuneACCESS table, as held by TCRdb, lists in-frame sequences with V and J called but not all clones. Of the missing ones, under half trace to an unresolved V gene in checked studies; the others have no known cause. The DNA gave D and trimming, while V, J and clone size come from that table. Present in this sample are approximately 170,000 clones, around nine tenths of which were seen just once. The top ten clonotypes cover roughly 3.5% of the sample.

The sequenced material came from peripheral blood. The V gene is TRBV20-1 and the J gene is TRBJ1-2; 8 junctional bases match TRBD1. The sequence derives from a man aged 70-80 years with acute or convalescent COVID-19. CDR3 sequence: CSASRQGIYGYTF. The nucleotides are TGCAGTGCTAGTCGACAGGGGATCTATGGCTACACCTTC.